The 32 T cell receptor beta chains listed next were all sequenced from one sample in a study of blood T cell repertoires in COVID-19. The repertoire was sequenced with immunoSEQ multiplex PCR; TCRdb's copy has only in-frame clones and lacks some. The repertoire holds around 350,000 clones, with approximately 86% as singletons. Sequenced: peripheral blood. The receptors shown here come from a human donor in a cohort sampled during active COVID-19.

The chain joins TRBV7-2 to TRBJ1-1; TRBD1 matches 8 bases. Germline V gene lookup returns CDR1 SGHTA and CDR2 FQGNSA. Trimming removed 5 bases from V and 4 bases from J; junction bases left unmatched: 9. CDR3 length: 15 residues. The CDR3 coding sequence is TGTGCCAGCAGCCCGATGAGACAGGGGTCCACTGAAGCTTTCTTT. This gives the protein CASSPMRQGSTEAFF.

This chain uses TRBV9 with TRBJ2-3; TRBD1 is a possible D gene (5 bases). Germline assignment: CDR1 SGDLS and CDR2 YYNGEE. V lost 0 bases and J lost 2, with 10 bases in between. The CDR3 length is 15 residues. The CDR3 DNA follows: TGTGCCAGCAGCGTAGGCGGCAGGGCCACAGATACGCAGTATTTT. Its protein is CASSVGGRATDTQYF.

The table lists this clone with a count of one. The chain couples TRBV19 to TRBJ2-5; 14 bases match TRBD2. The V gene's germline CDR1 is LNHDA and CDR2 SQIVND (reference sequence). CDR3 length: 17 amino acids. V trimming: 4 bases; J trimming: 4 bases; junction bases outside the gene matches: 8. Here the CDR3 DNA reads TGTGCCAGTAGTACCACCCGACTAGCGGGGGGGCGAGAGACCCAGTACTTC. It specifies CASSTTRLAGGRETQYF. The full variable domain, completed using reference TRBV19 and TRBJ2-5, is DGGITQSPKYLFRKEGQNVTLSCEQNLNHDAMYWYRQDPGQGLRLIYYSQIVNDFQKGDIAEGYSVSREKKESFPLTVTSAQKNPTAFYLCASSTTRLAGGRETQYFGPGTRLLVL.

This chain uses TRBV24-1 with TRBJ1-1; the match to TRBD1 covers 7 bases. V lost 5 bases, J lost 1 base, and 9 bases stayed unmatched. The CDR3 is made up of 16 amino acids. Germline CDR1 reads KGHDR; CDR2 reads SFDVKD. The CDR3 here is CATSASTGKGNTEAFF. The CDR3 DNA sequence: TGTGCCACCAGTGCATCGACAGGGAAGGGGAACACTGAAGCTTTCTTT.

The chain uses TRBV7-2 and TRBJ2-1; TRBD2 matches at 11 bases. J was trimmed by 6 bases and V by 5 bases; bases with no gene match: 18. This CDR3 has 19 amino acids. Germline V gene sequence: CDR1 SGHTA, CDR2 FQGNSA. The CDR3 reads CASSQRRGSGGAGSNEQFF. DNA of the CDR3: TGTGCCAGCAGCCAGCGTCGGGGTAGCGGGGGGGCCGGAAGCAATGAGCAGTTCTTC.

This rearrangement joins TRBV28 to TRBJ2-3; the match to TRBD2 covers 7 bases. Looked up from germline, CDR1 is MDHEN and CDR2 is SYDVKM. This CDR3 has 15 amino acids. Trimming removed 2 bases from V and 4 bases from J; junction bases left unmatched: 6. The DNA of the CDR3 is TGTGCCAGCAGTTTAGGGGGGGTGGCTGCAGATACGCAGTATTTT. Translated, it gives CASSLGGVAADTQYF.

This rearrangement joins TRBV30 to TRBJ1-2; 9 nucleotides line up with TRBD1. With V trimmed by 0 bases and J by 5 bases, 4 bases remained unmatched. The germline V gene has CDR1 GTSNPN and CDR2 SVGIG (reference sequence). The CDR3 is 14 amino acids. The CDR3 DNA sequence: TGTGCCTGGAGTGTAGGACAGGGGAGGTATGGCTACACCTTC. Protein product: CAWSVGQGRYGYTF.

The rearrangement links TRBV6-4 to TRBJ2-7, with 10 bases that match TRBD2. The junction had 18 bases not matched to a gene; V was cut back by 2 bases and J by 2 bases. This CDR3 region has 20 residues. Germline CDR1 and CDR2: MRHNA and SNTAGT. This CDR3 reads CASSDPRACGSSGRTYEQYF. Written as DNA, the CDR3 is TGTGCCAGCAGTGACCCCCGCGCGTGCGGAAGTAGCGGGAGGACCTACGAGCAGTACTTC.

V usage is TRBV19 and J usage is TRBJ2-2, with D tentatively TRBD1 (5 bases). Germline V gene lookup returns CDR1 LNHDA and CDR2 SQIVND (reference sequence). Trimming shortened V by 3 bases and J by 0 bases, and 8 bases separated the two germline ends. The CDR3 has 15 residues. CDR3 bases: TGTGCCAGTAGTATGGGGCAGACGAACACCGGGGAGCTGTTTTTT. Its translation: CASSMGQTNTGELFF. The variable domain in full, with the rest retrieved from reference TRBV19 and TRBJ2-2, is DGGITQSPKYLFRKEGQNVTLSCEQNLNHDAMYWYRQDPGQGLRLIYYSQIVNDFQKGDIAEGYSVSREKKESFPLTVTSAQKNPTAFYLCASSMGQTNTGELFFGEGSRLTVL.

The chain uses TRBV19 and TRBJ2-1, with TRBD1 matching 8 bases. CDR3 length: 15 amino acids. The germline V gene encodes CDR1 LNHDA and CDR2 SQIVND (reference sequence). Losses at the gene ends were 3 bases for V and 7 bases for J; bases not matched to a gene: 8. The chain's CDR3 is CASSMWQGARNEQFF. The CDR3 DNA sequence: TGTGCCAGTAGTATGTGGCAGGGGGCGCGGAATGAGCAGTTCTTC. Complete variable domain (other parts from reference TRBV19 and TRBJ2-1): DGGITQSPKYLFRKEGQNVTLSCEQNLNHDAMYWYRQDPGQGLRLIYYSQIVNDFQKGDIAEGYSVSREKKESFPLTVTSAQKNPTAFYLCASSMWQGARNEQFFGPGTRLTVL.

V is TRBV29-1 and J is TRBJ2-7; 7 nucleotides align to TRBD2. CDR3 length: 13 residues. Germline lookup yields CDR1 SQVTM and CDR2 ANQGSEA. The V and J ends lost 7 bases and 6 bases, in that order; junction bases with no gene match: 12. The CDR3 coding sequence is TGCAGCGCCATGGGGACGGGAGGCGGCGAGCAGTACTTC. The encoded protein is CSAMGTGGGEQYF.

This chain links TRBV19 with TRBJ1-2, with 7 bases that match TRBD1. V lost 5 bases, J lost 4 bases, and 7 bases stayed unmatched. CDR1 and CDR2 (germline): LNHDA, SQIVND (reference sequence). The CDR3 extends over 14 amino acids. Here the CDR3 reads CASSSEQGTYGYTF. The CDR3 bases are TGTGCCAGTAGTTCCGAACAGGGGACCTATGGCTACACCTTC.

This chain joins TRBV6-5 and TRBJ1-2, with 8 positions matching TRBD1. V dropped 5 bases and J dropped 7; count of bases not matched to a gene: 12. Per the germline V gene, CDR1 is MNHEY and CDR2 is SVGAGI. The CDR3 covers 15 residues. The CDR3 sequence: CASSPRRTGGFGYTF. DNA of the CDR3: TGTGCCAGCAGTCCTCGCCGTACAGGGGGGTTTGGCTACACCTTC.

This clone was seen just once. The genes are TRBV15 and TRBJ2-5, with 7 nucleotides matching TRBD1. After removal of 3 bases from V and 2 bases from J, the junction contained 0 bases not matched to a gene. CDR1 is LNHNV and CDR2 is YYDKDF in the germline V gene (reference sequence). The CDR3 totals 13 residues. CDR3 bases: TGTGCCACCAGCAGCAGGGGGCAAGAGACCCAGTACTTC. Translation: CATSSRGQETQYF.

CDR3 DNA sequence: TGCAGTGCTAGTGGGAATGGAGCTCGTACAGATACGCAGTATTTT. Protein product: CSASGNGARTDTQYF. The chain carries TRBV20-1 and TRBJ2-3; no clear D gene. The CDR3 contains 15 residues. Germline CDR1 DFQATT, CDR2 SNEGSKA (reference sequence). The V gene lost 3 bases and the J gene lost 3 bases, with 16 bases spanning the gap.

V and J are TRBV29-1 and TRBJ1-2, with TRBD1 identical over 8 bases. The V segment lost 4 bases and the J segment 8 bases; nucleotides outside the gene matches: 6. Germline CDR1 is SQVTM and CDR2 is ANQGSEA. The CDR3 spans 12 residues. In DNA form, the CDR3 reads TGCAGCGTTGCACAGGGGGGAAGGGGCTACACCTTC. Translation: CSVAQGGRGYTF.

The chain uses TRBV6-6 and TRBJ2-2; 8 bases match TRBD1. Germline CDR1 and CDR2: MNHNY and SVGAGI (reference sequence). The CDR3 length is 18 residues. The V and J ends lost 5 bases and 0 bases, in that order; junction bases with no gene match: 11. CDR3 bases: TGTGCCAGCAGTCCAAGACAGGGGTCGCTCCCGAACACCGGGGAGCTGTTTTTT. This encodes CASSPRQGSLPNTGELFF.

V gene TRBV30 combines with J gene TRBJ2-1; 8 nucleotides align to TRBD2. Germline V gene sequence: CDR1 GTSNPN, CDR2 SVGIG (reference sequence). CDR3 length: 14 amino acids. V lost 5 bases and J lost 6; bases outside the gene matches: 9. The CDR3 sequence: CAWASGGARNEQFF. In nucleotides, the CDR3 is TGTGCCTGGGCCTCCGGGGGGGCCCGCAATGAGCAGTTCTTC.

The chain combines TRBV30 with TRBJ1-2; perhaps TRBD1 as D (6 bases). Germline V lookup: CDR1 GTSNPN, CDR2 SVGIG (reference sequence). Trimming stripped 2 bases from V and 5 bases from J, with 12 bases between. CDR3 length: 13 residues. In DNA, the CDR3 is TGTGCCTGGAGTCCGGACAGAGAGTATGGCTACACCTTC. Amino acid sequence: CAWSPDREYGYTF.

The rearrangement links TRBV5-1 to TRBJ2-7; 7 nucleotides match TRBD1. CDR3 length: 12 residues. Germline-derived CDR1 and CDR2 are SGHRS and YFSETQ. The ends lost 4 bases at V and 6 bases at J; junction bases unmatched: 4. CDR3 bases: TGCGCCAGCAGCCGAGACAGGGTCGAGCAGTACTTC. Translating it yields CASSRDRVEQYF.

This chain connects TRBV2 to TRBJ1-1; 7 bases line up with TRBD1. The germline V gene encodes CDR1 SNHLY and CDR2 FYNNEI. CDR3 length: 15 amino acids. Losses at the gene ends were 6 bases for V and 1 base for J; bases not matched to a gene: 8. The CDR3 loop reads CASRADTGANTEAFF. Here the CDR3 DNA reads TGTGCCAGCAGAGCAGACACAGGGGCGAACACTGAAGCTTTCTTT.

This chain connects TRBV5-5 to TRBJ1-2; TRBD1 might be the D (6 bases). The V gene lost 3 bases and the J gene lost 8 bases, with 17 bases spanning the gap. The CDR3 loop spans 14 amino acids. Germline-derived CDR1 and CDR2 are SGHKS and YYEKEE (reference sequence). CDR3 loop: CASSSPGTSGGYTF. Here the CDR3 DNA reads TGTGCCAGCAGCTCACCCGGGACATCAGGCGGCTACACCTTC.

V is TRBV4-1 and J is TRBJ2-1; 8 positions agree with TRBD1. The J segment lost 8 bases and the V segment lost 0 bases, leaving 6 bases of the junction unmatched. The germline CDR1 and CDR2 sequences are MGHRA and YSYEKL. This CDR3 has 15 residues. CDR3 loop: CASSQETGDVDEQFF. The CDR3 region has the DNA TGCGCCAGCAGCCAAGAGACAGGGGATGTCGATGAGCAGTTCTTC.

The genes are TRBV19 and TRBJ1-2; D remains unclear. The V end lost 8 bases, the J end lost 7 bases, and 11 bases lay between the germline ends. This CDR3 region has 11 residues. Germline assignment: CDR1 LNHDA and CDR2 SQIVND (reference sequence). Here the CDR3 reads CASSSGFGYTF. The CDR3 DNA sequence: TGTGCCAGTTCGTCCGGGTTTGGCTACACCTTC.

V is TRBV7-3 and J is TRBJ2-1, with 8 bases identical to TRBD2. Germline V gives CDR1 SGHTA, CDR2 FQGTGA. The V and J ends lost 2 bases and 15 bases, in that order; junction bases with no gene match: 9. The CDR3 contains 13 residues. The CDR3 nucleotides are TGTGCCAGCAGCTTATCTAGCGGGTCAAGGCTGTTCTTC. Its protein product is CASSLSSGSRLFF.

V and J are TRBV5-4 and TRBJ1-1; TRBD1 agrees at 9 bases. V shed 2 bases and J 4 bases; nucleotides not matched to a gene: 9. This CDR3 spans 16 amino acids. The germline V gene has CDR1 SGHNT and CDR2 YYREEE (reference sequence). CDR3 amino acids: CASSFGGTGKGTEAFF. DNA for the CDR3: TGTGCCAGCAGCTTTGGCGGGACAGGGAAGGGCACTGAAGCTTTCTTT.

The genes are TRBV27 and TRBJ2-7, with TRBD2 matching 15 bases. V shed 6 bases, J shed 7 bases, and the junction held 22 bases outside the gene matches. This CDR3 has 20 residues. Looked up from germline, CDR1 is MNHEY and CDR2 is SMNVEV (reference sequence). The CDR3 sequence: CASRPSGTSGGSLGAREQYF. Here the CDR3 DNA reads TGTGCCAGCAGACCATCCGGGACTAGCGGGGGGAGTCTTGGGGCTCGTGAGCAGTACTTC.

The rearrangement uses TRBV7-6 and TRBJ2-7, with 10 positions matching TRBD2. Germline V lookup: CDR1 SGHVS, CDR2 FNYEAQ. This CDR3 is 16 amino acids long. V lost 5 bases to trimming and J lost 3 bases; unmatched junction nucleotides: 10. The CDR3 protein is CASSPSKLAGSYEQYF. CDR3 DNA: TGTGCCAGCAGCCCTAGTAAACTAGCGGGAAGCTACGAGCAGTACTTC.

V usage is TRBV9 and J usage is TRBJ1-2, with a possible D match to TRBD1 (6 bases). Germline V gene sequence: CDR1 SGDLS, CDR2 YYNGEE. The CDR3 covers 18 residues. Trimming removed 5 bases from V and 2 bases from J, with 25 bases in between. The CDR3 is CASSDKRGPGDVNYGYTF. The CDR3 DNA follows: TGTGCCAGCAGTGATAAAAGAGGGCCAGGGGATGTCAACTATGGCTACACCTTC.

This chain links TRBV9 with TRBJ1-3; D is possibly TRBD1 (5 bases). Germline V gene sequence: CDR1 SGDLS, CDR2 YYNGEE. This CDR3 comprises 14 residues. The V end was cut by 4 bases, the J end by 8 bases, with 16 bases between. The CDR3, as DNA: TGTGCCAGCAGCCCATCGGCCAGGGTAGACACCATATATTTT. It codes for CASSPSARVDTIYF. Supplemented by reference TRBV9 and TRBJ1-3, the full variable domain reads DSGVTQTPKHLITATGQRVTLRCSPRSGDLSVYWYQQSLDQGLQFLIQYYNGEERAKGNILERFSAQQFPDLHSELNLSSLELGDSALYFCASSPSARVDTIYFGEGSWLTVV.

This rearrangement joins TRBV7-3 to TRBJ2-2; 7 positions agree with TRBD1. Per the germline V gene, CDR1 is SGHTA and CDR2 is FQGTGA. The trim removed 2 bases at V and 0 bases at J, leaving 0 bases unmatched. This CDR3 has 15 residues. The CDR3 sequence: CASSLQGANTGELFF. For the CDR3, the DNA is TGTGCCAGCAGCTTACAGGGGGCGAACACCGGGGAGCTGTTTTTT.

J is TRBJ1-2 and V is TRBV7-9; D remains unclear. The CDR3 has 12 residues. The V end was cut by 1 base, the J end by 5 bases, with 5 bases between. Germline-derived CDR1 and CDR2 are SEHNR and FQNEAQ (reference sequence). CDR3 DNA: TGTGCCAGCAGCTTAGACGGGTATGGCTACACCTTC. Translating it yields CASSLDGYGYTF. Variable domain in full (rest from reference TRBV7-9 and TRBJ1-2): DTGVSQNPRHKITKRGQNVTFRCDPISEHNRLYWYRQTLGQGPEFLTYFQNEAQLEKSRLLSDRFSAERPKGSFSTLEIQRTEQGDSAMYLCASSLDGYGYTFGSGTRLTVV.